The TCR beta chain described here comes from a study of shared T cell receptors in the human thymus. V gave up 0 bases and J gave up 0 bases; unmatched junction bases: 2. CDR1 and CDR2 (germline): LNHNV, YYDKDF (reference sequence). The CDR3 runs 16 residues. Clones were read by immunoSEQ multiplex PCR, and TCRdb kept only the in-frame ones, dropping some. The table records about 380,000 clones, approximately 95% of them present only once. This clonotype was obtained from a human donor. Sequencing was performed on thymocytes. V usage is TRBV15 and J usage is TRBJ1-5; 7 positions agree with TRBD1. As DNA, the CDR3 is TGTGCCACCAGCAGAGAGGGGACAGATAGCAATCAGCCCCAGCATTTT. Residues: CATSREGTDSNQPQHF.